This T cell receptor beta chain originates from a study of blood T cells in healthy people across ages (dated by TCRdb to the mid-2010s). As for the study more broadly: In model experiments, template switching captured about one uniquely barcoded TCR beta cDNA molecule for every two T cells. The study analyzed two additional independent replicas of 1 million unique cDNA reads from the same blood draw for two donors, one aged 18 to 30 and one aged 80 or older. To track age-related changes in TCR beta repertoire diversity, the study relied on deep sequencing normalized with unique cDNA molecular identifiers. The donors were divided into four age groups: young (average 16 years), middle-aged (approximately 39), aged (approximately 59) and long-lived (roughly 88). To avoid experimental bias, donors of different ages were randomly spread across the sequencing lanes. The study at large found these results: Observed TCR beta diversity per million T cells fell roughly linearly with age, and a significant reduction was already apparent by age approximately 40. Estimates of total diversity based on one million sequenced T cells were regarded as lower bounds and as underestimates. There was a strong correlation between observed TCR beta diversity and the percentage of naive T cells measured by flow cytometry. Because the CMV infection status of the donors was unknown, age-related changes in expanded clonotypes may potentially have been confounded. Conclusive comparison of naive and antigen-experienced compartments was prevented by the profiling of bulk unsorted PBMCs. Compared with the aged group, the long-lived group had more naive CD4+ T cells, fewer expanded clones and increased TCR diversity, suggesting age selection.

A note on this clonotype: The target of this receptor is not known. Base qualities are not recorded, but no much larger clone differs from it by a single base.

To prepare the library, 5' RACE was applied. Sequencing was carried out with an Illumina HiSeq 2500. A second PCR of about 6 to 11 cycles was run with a J-beta primer mix and a sample-barcoded 5' primer. Each TCR beta cDNA molecule received a unique molecular identifier from a template-switch 5' adaptor carrying 12 random nucleotides. At least 2.5 million CDR3-containing paired-end reads were obtained from each sample. The Mint cDNA synthesis kit, primed by a TRBC-specific oligonucleotide, was used to synthesize first-strand cDNA from all RNA. Following uracil-DNA glycosylase treatment, a first 18-cycle PCR with universal primers M1SS and BC2_uni_R was performed on all cDNA. As for how the authors treated the data: Each sample was normalized by randomly selecting 1 million high-quality reads, each carrying a distinct molecular identifier. Reads sharing molecular identifiers were discarded rather than binned into consensus sequences. MiTCR, set to a Q25 quality threshold and the strictest error-elimination algorithm, was used for CDR3 identification, clonotype clustering and error correction. A nonparametric unseen species model with Euler transformation was used to estimate a lower bound on total TCR beta diversity. TCRdb cleaned the public reads at Q25 with fastp, built clones with MiXCR and kept in-frame beta chains. Rows are unified per CDR3 protein, each entry keeping the most common DNA and genes. These V and J calls rely on TCRdb rather than the paper's analysis. Within this sample are some 1.4 million distinct CDR3 sequences, with 42% of them counted one time only. The ten most abundant clones make up 7% to 9.5% of the sample.

V ends up 11 bases short and J 3 bases short, with an unmatched junction base count of 10. CDR1 ENHRY and CDR2 SYGVKD are derived from the germline V gene. The CDR3 sequence holds 15 residues, the cysteine and phenylalanine included. Only the CDR3 portion is preserved as DNA: 45 bases, with reading frame beginning at the first base. Systemically healthy Caucasian individuals from Russia, some 38 in total and aged 6 to 90 years, were included as donors. Each donor gave ten milliliters of peripheral blood, collected into EDTA-treated Vacutainer tubes. Ficoll-Paque density-gradient centrifugation was used to isolate PBMCs, with at least 7 million obtained per sample. Trizol reagent was used to extract total RNA from the PBMCs, yielding at least 6 micrograms per sample. For every donor, an aliquot of PBMCs went through flow cytometry to measure the percentages of naive CD45RAhigh/CD27high T cells.

This clonotype was obtained from a woman younger than 35 in good health. The receptor chain draws on TRBV10-3 and TRBJ1-5; 10 central bases correspond to TRBD1. Material: blood. The nucleotide sequence is given as TGTGCCGCGAAGACCGGGACAGGGGACAATCAGCCCCAGCATTTT. This translates into CAAKTGTGDNQPQHF.